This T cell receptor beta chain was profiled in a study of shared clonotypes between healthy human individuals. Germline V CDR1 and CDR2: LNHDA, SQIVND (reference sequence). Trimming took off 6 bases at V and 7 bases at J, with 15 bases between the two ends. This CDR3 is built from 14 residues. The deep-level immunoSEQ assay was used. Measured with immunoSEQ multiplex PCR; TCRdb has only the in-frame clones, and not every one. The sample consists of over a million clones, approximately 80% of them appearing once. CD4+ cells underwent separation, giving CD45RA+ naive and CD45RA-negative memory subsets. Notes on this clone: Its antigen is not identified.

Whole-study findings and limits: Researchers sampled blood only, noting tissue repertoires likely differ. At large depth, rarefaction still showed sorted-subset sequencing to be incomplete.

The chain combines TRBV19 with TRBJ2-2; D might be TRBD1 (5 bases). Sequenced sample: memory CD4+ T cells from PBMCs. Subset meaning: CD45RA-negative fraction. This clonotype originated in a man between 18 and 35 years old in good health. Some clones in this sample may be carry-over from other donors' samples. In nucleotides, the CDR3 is TGTGCCAGTAGGGCGGACATAAGCCGCGGGGAGCTGTTTTTT. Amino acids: CASRADISRGELFF.